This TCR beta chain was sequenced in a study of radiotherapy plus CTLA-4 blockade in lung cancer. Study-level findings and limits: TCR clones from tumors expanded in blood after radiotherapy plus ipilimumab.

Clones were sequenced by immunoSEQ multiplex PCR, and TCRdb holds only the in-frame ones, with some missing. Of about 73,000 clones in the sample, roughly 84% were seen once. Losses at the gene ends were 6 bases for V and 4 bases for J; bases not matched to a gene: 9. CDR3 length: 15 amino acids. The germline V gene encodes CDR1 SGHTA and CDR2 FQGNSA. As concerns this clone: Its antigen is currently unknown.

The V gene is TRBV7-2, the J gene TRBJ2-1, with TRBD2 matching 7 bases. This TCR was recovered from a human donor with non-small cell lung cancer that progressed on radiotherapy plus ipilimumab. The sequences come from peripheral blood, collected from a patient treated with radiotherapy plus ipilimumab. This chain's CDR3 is CASRYPGLRYNEQFF. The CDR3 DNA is TGTGCCAGCAGGTACCCGGGACTACGATACAATGAGCAGTTCTTC. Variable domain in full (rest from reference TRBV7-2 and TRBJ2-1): GAGVSQSPSNKVTEKGKDVELRCDPISGHTALYWYRQSLGQGLEFLIYFQGNSAPDKSGLPSDRFSAERTGGSVSTLTIQRTQQEDSAVYLCASRYPGLRYNEQFFGPGTRLTVL.